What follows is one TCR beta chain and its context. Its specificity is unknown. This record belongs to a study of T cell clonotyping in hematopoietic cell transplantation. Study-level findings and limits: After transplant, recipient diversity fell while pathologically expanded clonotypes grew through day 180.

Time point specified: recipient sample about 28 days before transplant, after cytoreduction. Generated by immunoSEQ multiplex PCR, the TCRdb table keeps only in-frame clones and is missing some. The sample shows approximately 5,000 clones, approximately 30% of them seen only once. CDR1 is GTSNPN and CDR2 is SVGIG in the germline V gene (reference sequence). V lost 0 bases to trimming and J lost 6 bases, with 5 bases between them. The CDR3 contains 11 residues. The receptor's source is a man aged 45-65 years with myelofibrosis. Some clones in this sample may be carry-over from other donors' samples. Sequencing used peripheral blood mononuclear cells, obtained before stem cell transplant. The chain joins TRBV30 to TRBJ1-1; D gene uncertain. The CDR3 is CAWSVAPEAFF. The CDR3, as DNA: TGTGCCTGGAGTGTGGCCCCTGAAGCTTTCTTT.